These 25 T cell receptor beta chains originate from one sample sequenced in a study of T-cell memory formation after mild COVID-19. From the 5' RACE reads, TCRdb called clonotypes with MiXCR, one entry per CDR3 protein. The table includes 150,000 to 200,000 distinct CDR3 sequences, roughly 10% detected once. The sample consisted of PBMCs or a T cell subset sorted from them (not recorded which). The receptors shown here come from a man aged 18 to 29 who had mild COVID-19 (a few samples of this study predate the infection). Cell type and time point are not known.

V is TRBV6-2 or TRBV6-3 and J is TRBJ2-7, with 9 bases fitting TRBD1. V shed 3 bases, J shed 5 bases, and the junction held 14 bases outside the gene matches. CDR1 MNHEY and CDR2 SVGEGT come from the germline V gene. The CDR3 spans 17 residues. Written as DNA, the CDR3 is TGTGCCAGCAGTTATGGGACGGGACAGGGCAGGCCTAACGAGCAGTACTTC. Encoded protein: CASSYGTGQGRPNEQYF.

This clonotype was counted only a few times. J is TRBJ2-7 and V is TRBV10-3; D not resolved. This CDR3 is built from 13 residues. The germline V and J ends were trimmed by 2 bases and 5 bases, with 10 bases remaining between them. Germline loops: CDR1 ENHRY, CDR2 SYGVKD. In DNA form, the CDR3 reads TGTGCCATCAGTGAGAGTCGGTTCGACGAGCAGTACTTC. It codes for CAISESRFDEQYF.

V gene TRBV3-1 combines with J gene TRBJ1-6; no reliable D call. The CDR3 is 14 amino acids. Germline-derived CDR1 and CDR2 are LGHDT and YNNKEL (reference sequence). With 4 bases removed from V and 2 bases from J, the gap between germline ends came to 6 bases. This CDR3 is CASSPATYNSPLHF. In DNA, the CDR3 is TGTGCCAGCAGCCCCGCGACCTATAATTCACCCCTCCACTTT.

This clonotype was observed at least ten times. The rearrangement uses TRBV10-2 and TRBJ1-1; a weak D match, TRBD1 (5 bases). Per the germline V gene, CDR1 is WSHSY and CDR2 is SAAADI. V gave up 2 bases and J gave up 11 bases, with 9 bases separating them. The CDR3 runs to 11 residues. The DNA of the CDR3 is TGCGCCAGCAGTGAGCAGGGAGGGGCTTTCTTT. This translates into CASSEQGGAFF.

This clonotype turned up a few times. This chain uses TRBV7-9 with TRBJ2-5; D may be TRBD2 (5 bases). V shed 2 bases and J shed 4 bases, with 14 bases lying between them. Germline-derived CDR1 and CDR2 are SEHNR and FQNEAQ (reference sequence). The CDR3 has 15 residues. CDR3 sequence: CASSLSSSGGETQYF. Written as DNA, the CDR3 is TGTGCCAGCAGCTTAAGTAGTTCAGGAGGAGAGACCCAGTACTTC.

This clonotype turned up a few times. The J gene is TRBJ2-5, the V gene TRBV7-2; perhaps TRBD2 as D (7 bases). Germline V gene lookup returns CDR1 SGHTA and CDR2 FQGNSA. There are 17 residues in the CDR3. The V gene lost 1 base and the J gene lost 0 bases, with 15 bases spanning the gap. Here the CDR3 DNA reads TGTGCCAGCAGCTTAGAGAGGGGGGGAGTAGACCAAGAGACCCAGTACTTC. Its translation is CASSLERGGVDQETQYF.

V gene TRBV12-3 or TRBV12-4 combines with J gene TRBJ2-3; no clear D gene. V shed 0 bases and J shed 5 bases, with 12 bases lying between them. This CDR3 is built from 15 residues. This CDR3 reads CASSLARMGGDTQYF. The DNA of the CDR3 is TGTGCCAGCAGTTTAGCACGGATGGGTGGAGATACGCAGTATTTT.

The rearrangement uses TRBV7-2 and TRBJ2-5; 9 bases fit TRBD1. The trim removed 5 bases at V and 1 base at J, leaving 5 bases unmatched. CDR1 SGHTA and CDR2 FQGNSA come from the germline V gene. CDR3 size: 15 residues. This chain's CDR3 is CASSIRQGVQETQYF. As DNA, the CDR3 is TGTGCCAGCAGCATTCGACAGGGGGTCCAAGAGACCCAGTACTTC.

This clonotype was recorded a few times. This chain uses TRBV30 with TRBJ1-6; perhaps TRBD1 as D (6 bases). Germline V gene sequence: CDR1 GTSNPN, CDR2 SVGIG (reference sequence). This CDR3 is built from 13 residues. The V end lost 8 bases, the J end lost 7 bases, and 15 bases lay between the germline ends. The DNA for the CDR3 is TGTGCCAGCAAAGGACAGATCAATTCACCCCTCCACTTT. Residues: CASKGQINSPLHF.

This clonotype was seen only a few times. The V and J genes are TRBV7-2 and TRBJ1-6; D uncertain. V lost 1 base to trimming and J lost 9 bases, with 10 bases between them. The germline gives CDR1 SGHTA, CDR2 FQGNSA. CDR3 length: 14 residues. The CDR3 DNA reads as TGTGCCAGCAGCTTAGGGACCTTGGGTTCACCCCTCCACTTT. This gives the protein CASSLGTLGSPLHF.

The chain couples TRBV3-1 to TRBJ1-1; the D is unclear. V lost 0 bases to trimming and J lost 1 base, with 9 bases between them. The length of the CDR3 is 15 residues. Germline loops: CDR1 LGHDT, CDR2 YNNKEL (reference sequence). The CDR3: CASSQDRWANTEAFF. The CDR3 bases are TGTGCCAGCAGCCAAGATCGTTGGGCGAACACTGAAGCTTTCTTT.

This clonotype was seen a handful of times. CDR3 in DNA: TGTGCCACCAGTGATCCAACTAGCGGGGGCGCAGAGACCCAGTACTTC. Protein sequence: CATSDPTSGGAETQYF. This rearrangement joins TRBV24-1 to TRBJ2-5, with 11 bases matching TRBD2. The germline V gene encodes CDR1 KGHDR and CDR2 SFDVKD. V lost 3 bases and J lost 4; bases outside the gene matches: 6. This CDR3 has 16 amino acids.

This clonotype was observed a handful of times. The genes are TRBV12-3 or TRBV12-4 and TRBJ2-5; 9 bases map to TRBD2. CDR3 length equals 15 residues. V lost 3 bases to trimming and J lost 5 bases; unmatched junction nucleotides: 7. CDR3: CASSFDAGGRETQYF. In nucleotides, the CDR3 is TGTGCCAGCAGTTTCGACGCGGGGGGGCGGGAGACCCAGTACTTC.

The chain carries TRBV7-6 and TRBJ2-5; possibly TRBD2 for D (5 bases). With 3 bases removed from V and 2 bases from J, the gap between germline ends came to 19 bases. The CDR3 is made up of 17 amino acids. Germline CDR1 SGHVS, CDR2 FNYEAQ. The CDR3: CASSFPEGYERQETQYF. CDR3 nucleotides: TGTGCCAGCAGCTTCCCGGAAGGGTACGAGCGGCAAGAGACCCAGTACTTC.

This clonotype was counted at least ten times. This chain uses TRBV7-2 with TRBJ1-1; D remains ambiguous. V was clipped by 5 bases and J by 2 bases, with 6 bases between them. There are 12 residues in the CDR3. Looked up from germline, CDR1 is SGHTA and CDR2 is FQGNSA. The CDR3 DNA follows: TGTGCCAGCAGCACTTACAACACTGAAGCTTTCTTT. This codes for CASSTYNTEAFF.

This chain connects TRBV6-6 to TRBJ1-4, with 8 nucleotides matching TRBD1. The CDR3 is 14 amino acids. Unmatched junction bases numbered 5, after V lost 2 bases and J lost 9 bases. Looked up from germline, CDR1 is MNHNY and CDR2 is SVGAGI (reference sequence). CDR3: CASSYATGEKKLFF. The CDR3 bases are TGTGCCAGCAGTTACGCGACAGGGGAAAAAAAACTGTTTTTT.

This clonotype has only a few counts. The chain couples TRBV4-2 to TRBJ2-5; D gene ambiguous. Per germline, CDR1 LGHNA and CDR2 YNFKEQ. V lost 5 bases, J lost 5 bases, and 6 bases lay in between. The CDR3 extends over 11 amino acids. CDR3 region: CASSGRETQYF. The DNA of the CDR3 is TGTGCCAGCAGCGGACGGGAGACCCAGTACTTC.

Concerning this clonotype itself: Sequence at one end of the junction differs from germline and may be a read error. Here the CDR3 reads CASSEGVGRRERLFF. The CDR3 nucleotides are TGTGCCAGCAGTGAAGGGGTTGGGAGGAGGGAAAGACTGTTTTTT. The chain is built from TRBV2 and TRBJ1-4; D unclear. This CDR3 comprises 15 residues. Germline CDR1 reads SNHLY; CDR2 reads FYNNEI.

This clonotype was recorded a few times. The chain carries TRBV20-1 and TRBJ1-2; 9 bases are shared with TRBD1. Germline V gene sequence: CDR1 DFQATT, CDR2 SNEGSKA (reference sequence). This CDR3 is built from 13 residues. Unmatched junction bases numbered 6, after V lost 6 bases and J lost 4 bases. This chain's CDR3 is CSATQGASYGYTF. In nucleotides, the CDR3 is TGCAGTGCCACACAGGGGGCCAGCTATGGCTACACCTTC.

The chain is built from TRBV7-7 and TRBJ2-1; TRBD1 aligns across 11 bases. J lost 8 bases, V lost 5 bases, and 8 bases had no gene match. The germline gives CDR1 SSHAT, CDR2 FNYEAQ (reference sequence). This CDR3 region has 15 residues. The CDR3, as DNA: TGTGCCAGCAGCCATGGACAGGGGGCGGCCGATGAGCAGTTCTTC. Translated, it gives CASSHGQGAADEQFF.

This chain links TRBV29-1 with TRBJ1-2, with no clear D. This CDR3 spans 16 amino acids. Germline CDR1 reads SQVTM; CDR2 reads ANQGSEA. V lost 4 bases and J 0 bases, leaving 18 bases between the germline ends. DNA of the CDR3: TGCAGCGTTGCCAGGCCAGGTCAACGAGCTAACTATGGCTACACCTTC. It specifies CSVARPGQRANYGYTF.

This clonotype was picked up many times. This sequence joins TRBV5-1 and TRBJ2-7; TRBD1 matches at 7 bases. The J segment lost 3 bases and the V segment lost 3 bases, leaving 9 bases of the junction unmatched. This CDR3 is built from 15 residues. Germline V gene data show CDR1 as SGHRS and CDR2 as YFSETQ. Here the CDR3 DNA reads TGCGCCAGCAGCTCCGGGACAGCGAATATCTACGAGCAGTACTTC. The encoded protein is CASSSGTANIYEQYF.

This clonotype has ten or more counts. The CDR3 protein is CASSQSLGAGEQFF. CDR3 coding DNA: TGCGCCAGCAGCCAATCCCTCGGGGCCGGTGAGCAGTTCTTC. This chain joins TRBV4-3 and TRBJ2-1; D tentatively fits TRBD1 or TRBD2 (5 bases each). CDR3 length: 14 amino acids. Germline loops: CDR1 LGHNA, CDR2 YSLEER. V lost 2 bases to trimming and J lost 9 bases, with 14 bases between them.

This clonotype appeared a few times. CDR3 in DNA: TGCAGTGCCTCGGAGGGGAGCAACTATGGCTACACCTTC. Amino acids: CSASEGSNYGYTF. The chain employs TRBV20-1 and TRBJ1-2; possible D gene TRBD1, 5 bases. Germline V lookup: CDR1 DFQATT, CDR2 SNEGSKA (reference sequence). The CDR3 has 13 amino acids. V was cut by 6 bases and J by 2 bases, with 13 bases left in between.

In this sample, this clonotype turned up a few times. The V and J genes are TRBV7-2 and TRBJ2-7, with 7 bases fitting TRBD2. There are 15 residues in the CDR3. Trimming took 1 base from V and 7 from J; bases not matched to a gene: 10. Germline V gene lookup returns CDR1 SGHTA and CDR2 FQGNSA. Here the CDR3 DNA reads TGTGCCAGCAGCTTAGACCCCTGGACTAGTAATGAGCAGTACTTC. Translation: CASSLDPWTSNEQYF.